The rows below give T cell receptor beta chains drawn from one sample of a study of CD8 T cells in ankylosing spondylitis. One entry per CDR3 protein, called by TCRdb with MiXCR from the 5' RACE reads. Of under 250,000 distinct CDR3 sequences listed, about 10% are singletons. The sequencing sample was made of blood, either unsorted or a sorted T cell fraction (not recorded which). The receptors were sampled from a male donor with ankylosing spondylitis or in good health (not recorded which). Each CDR3 is given with its conserved first and last residue. Fields, in order: D gene, J gene, V gene, clone size, CDR3 protein, CDR3 DNA. A D gene is named only where the DNA matches it firmly. Rows may omit the clone size; those that give it use once, few, many or a size class.

TRBD2,TRBJ2-1,TRBV18,few,CASSHETSGSSSEQFF,TGTGCCAGCTCACACGAGACTAGCGGGAGTTCAAGTGAGCAGTTCTTC
NA,TRBJ2-2,TRBV12-3/TRBV12-4,many,CASQGQSSTGELFF,TGTGCCAGCCAGGGACAATCTAGCACCGGGGAGCTGTTTTTT
NA,TRBJ2-5,TRBV5-1,many,CASSLEFGGETQYF,TGCGCCAGCAGCTTGGAATTCGGGGGAGAGACCCAGTACTTC
NA,TRBJ2-1,TRBV29-1,few,CSVKGGNEQFF,TGCAGCGTTAAGGGGGGCAATGAGCAGTTCTTC
NA,TRBJ2-3,TRBV6-4,many,CASTLSRDSGTDTQYF,TGTGCCAGCACCCTCTCCCGGGACTCAGGCACAGATACGCAGTATTTT
NA,TRBJ2-1,TRBV19,NA,CASSMGLESYNEQFF,TGTGCCAGTAGTATGGGGCTAGAAAGCTACAATGAGCAGTTCTTC
TRBD1,TRBJ2-2,TRBV4-1,many,CASSQDLGQGARELFF,TGCGCCAGCAGCCAAGATCTTGGGCAGGGGGCGAGGGAGCTGTTTTTT
TRBD1,TRBJ1-1,TRBV29-1,many,CSVGTVTEAFF,TGCAGCGTCGGGACAGTGACTGAAGCTTTCTTT
NA,TRBJ1-6,TRBV6-1,many,CASSGDNSPLHF,TGTGCCAGCAGCGGGGATAATTCACCCCTCCACTTT
NA,TRBJ2-7,TRBV3-1,few,CASSPPRVGGYEQYF,TGTGCCAGCAGCCCGCCGCGAGTTGGCGGCTACGAGCAGTACTTC
NA,TRBJ2-3,TRBV20-1,NA,CSATPPGSSTDTQYF,TGCAGTGCTACCCCCCCAGGTTCTAGCACAGATACGCAGTATTTT
NA,TRBJ1-5,TRBV6-5,many,CASSYPDTFSNQPQHF,TGTGCCAGCAGTTACCCGGACACCTTTAGCAATCAGCCCCAGCATTTT
TRBD2,TRBJ2-7,TRBV2,NA,CASSDGGAVYEQYF,TGTGCCAGCAGTGACGGGGGGGCCGTATACGAGCAGTACTTC
NA,TRBJ2-3,TRBV11-2,many,CASSLRPSGDSTDTQYF,TGTGCCAGCAGCCTGCGTCCCAGCGGAGACAGCACAGATACGCAGTATTTT
NA,TRBJ1-1,TRBV2,NA,CASSPGRTYTEAFF,TGTGCCAGCAGCCCGGGACGAACCTACACTGAAGCTTTCTTT
NA,TRBJ2-1,TRBV9,few,CASSVEDYTYNEQFF,TGTGCCAGCAGCGTAGAGGACTATACCTACAATGAGCAGTTCTTC
TRBD1,TRBJ1-2,TRBV7-6,few,CASSLESGRGRGYTF,TGTGCCAGCAGCTTAGAGTCGGGCAGGGGGAGAGGCTACACCTTC
NA,TRBJ1-2,TRBV28,NA,CASRQHGGSGYTF,TGTGCCAGCAGACAACACGGGGGCTCTGGCTACACCTTC
TRBD1,TRBJ2-3,TRBV6-1,many,CASRIRDRGDTQYF,TGTGCCAGCAGAATCCGGGACAGGGGAGATACGCAGTATTTT
TRBD1,TRBJ1-2,TRBV28,few,CASTRTGLDYGYTF,TGTGCCAGCACCAGGACAGGGCTTGACTATGGCTACACCTTC
NA,TRBJ1-3,TRBV6-1,many,CASSEGSNGGNTIYF,TGTGCCAGCAGTGAAGGCTCTAACGGAGGAAACACCATATATTTT
NA,TRBJ1-4,TRBV20-1,many,CSALSSREPNEKLFF,TGCAGTGCTCTCTCATCACGGGAGCCTAATGAAAAACTGTTTTTT
NA,TRBJ2-1,TRBV20-1,many,CSAIPLGGYEQFF,TGCAGTGCTATCCCCCTGGGGGGTTATGAGCAGTTCTTC
NA,TRBJ2-1,TRBV5-1,many,CASSLGSIPKGYNEQFF,TGCGCCAGCAGCTTGGGGTCAATTCCTAAGGGGTACAATGAGCAGTTCTTC
NA,TRBJ2-2,TRBV20-1,many,CSALGDVDTGELFF,TGCAGTGCTCTGGGTGACGTAGACACCGGGGAGCTGTTTTTT
NA,TRBJ2-3,TRBV6-1,many,CASSFGTGSSTDTQYF,TGTGCCAGCAGCTTCGGGACCGGCTCTAGCACAGATACGCAGTATTTT
NA,TRBJ2-3,TRBV4-1,few,CASSQDHTLPDTQYF,TGCGCCAGCAGCCAAGATCATACCCTCCCGGATACGCAGTATTTT
TRBD1,TRBJ1-4,TRBV10-3,many,CAISAGQGARSEKLFF,TGTGCCATCAGTGCGGGACAGGGGGCGCGGAGTGAAAAACTGTTTTTT
NA,TRBJ2-1,TRBV7-9,many,CASSLPGNYNEQFF,TGTGCCAGCAGCCTACCCGGGAACTACAATGAGCAGTTCTTC
NA,TRBJ1-6,TRBV2,few,CASMRSRGNSPLHF,TGTGCCAGCATGCGTTCCAGGGGAAATTCACCCCTCCACTTT
NA,TRBJ2-2,TRBV12-3/TRBV12-4,many,CASTRGRDTGELFF,TGTGCCAGCACCCGAGGACGGGACACCGGGGAGCTGTTTTTT
TRBD2,TRBJ2-1,TRBV13,few,CASSFLAGGLNEQFF,TGTGCCAGCAGCTTTCTAGCGGGGGGGCTTAATGAGCAGTTCTTC
NA,TRBJ2-1,TRBV5-6,many,CASSFLGNYNEQFF,TGTGCCAGCAGCTTCCTGGGAAACTACAATGAGCAGTTCTTC
TRBD2,TRBJ2-5,TRBV12-3/TRBV12-4,many,CASSMLADPQETQYF,TGTGCCAGCAGCATGCTAGCGGACCCGCAAGAGACCCAGTACTTC
TRBD1,TRBJ1-3,TRBV10-3,many,CAISLSTGVGNTIYF,TGTGCCATCAGCCTTTCTACAGGGGTTGGAAACACCATATATTTT
NA,TRBJ1-3,TRBV7-6,many,CASSLERLSAIYF,TGTGCCAGCAGCTTAGAGCGCCTATCGGCCATATATTTT
NA,TRBJ2-5,TRBV5-1,many,CASSLDTRTRQETQYF,TGCGCCAGCAGCTTGGACACTCGCACAAGACAAGAGACCCAGTACTTC
NA,TRBJ1-2,TRBV5-8,NA,CASSYTGYTF,TGTGCCAGCAGCTACACGGGCTACACCTTC
NA,TRBJ2-7,TRBV21-1,few,CATQGTSIFPKQYF,TGTGCCACCCAGGGGACTAGTATATTTCCCAAGCAGTACTTC
NA,TRBJ2-3,TRBV28,few,CASIGGDTQYF,TGTGCCAGCATAGGAGGAGATACGCAGTATTTT
NA,TRBJ2-5,TRBV20-1,many,CSARDLKGGPGETQYF,TGCAGTGCTAGAGATCTGAAGGGGGGGCCGGGGGAGACCCAGTACTTC
NA,TRBJ2-2,TRBV28,few,CASSRRSETGELFF,TGTGCCAGCAGCCGGAGGTCGGAAACCGGGGAGCTGTTTTTT
TRBD1,TRBJ2-2,TRBV7-9,NA,CASSPTGTTGELFF,TGTGCCAGCAGCCCGACAGGGACCACCGGGGAGCTGTTTTTT
NA,TRBJ2-3,TRBV12-3/TRBV12-4,many,CASSNMKAADTQYF,TGTGCCAGCAGTAACATGAAGGCAGCAGATACGCAGTATTTT
TRBD1,TRBJ2-3,TRBV5-1,many,CASTRTGGEDTQYF,TGCGCCAGCACCCGGACAGGGGGCGAAGATACGCAGTATTTT
NA,TRBJ2-5,TRBV29-1,many,CTCLLPEGLETQYF,TGCACCTGCCTCCTGCCGGAAGGTTTGGAGACCCAGTACTTC
NA,TRBJ2-7,TRBV3-1,NA,CASTSWNYAQYF,TGTGCCAGCACCTCATGGAACTACGCGCAGTACTTC
NA,TRBJ2-7,TRBV29-1,many,CSVEVSGSYEQYF,TGCAGCGTTGAAGTGTCGGGGAGTTACGAGCAGTACTTC
NA,TRBJ2-2,TRBV5-1,many,CASSFQGLSGELFF,TGCGCCAGCAGCTTCCAGGGTTTGAGCGGGGAGCTGTTTTTT
TRBD1,TRBJ1-5,TRBV20-1,few,CSATGQAPSNQPQHF,TGCAGTGCTACCGGACAGGCGCCGAGCAATCAGCCCCAGCATTTT
TRBD1,TRBJ1-5,TRBV7-2,few,CASSWTGFQPQHF,TGTGCCAGCAGCTGGACAGGGTTTCAGCCCCAGCATTTT
TRBD1,TRBJ2-7,TRBV6-5,many,CASSYGQGAGEQYF,TGTGCCAGCAGTTACGGGCAGGGGGCGGGTGAGCAGTACTTC
NA,TRBJ1-5,TRBV23-1,few,CASSHYLPGHNLYYSNQPQHF,TGCGCCAGCAGTCACTACCTTCCGGGACATAACCTGTATTATAGCAATCAGCCCCAGCATTTT
NA,TRBJ2-3,TRBV15,NA,CATSSPPFGGHSTDTQYF,TGTGCCACCAGCAGCCCCCCGTTCGGGGGTCATAGCACAGATACGCAGTATTTT
NA,TRBJ2-6,TRBV12-3/TRBV12-4,many,CASRVGYSSGANVLTF,TGTGCCAGCAGGGTAGGATATTCCTCTGGGGCCAACGTCCTGACTTTC
NA,TRBJ2-3,TRBV3-1,NA,CASIQDLGDTQYF,TGTGCCAGCATCCAAGATTTAGGAGATACGCAGTATTTT
NA,TRBJ1-2,TRBV15,many,CATSSGWGTANYGYTF,TGTGCCACCAGCTCAGGCTGGGGGACGGCTAACTATGGCTACACCTTC
NA,TRBJ2-1,TRBV5-1,NA,CASSSIPENEQFF,TGCGCCAGCAGCTCCATCCCGGAAAATGAGCAGTTCTTC
NA,TRBJ1-2,TRBV6-1,many,CASRFRGFDGYTF,TGTGCCAGCCGATTCCGGGGCTTCGATGGCTACACCTTC
TRBD1,TRBJ1-5,TRBV5-6,many,CASSLALDRAGQPQHF,TGTGCCAGCAGCTTGGCCTTGGACAGGGCCGGTCAGCCCCAGCATTTT